Below, 14 T cell receptor beta chains from the same sample are listed, as sequenced in a study of long-term antiretroviral therapy in people with HIV. Run at survey level, the immunoSEQ assay was version v3.0. Assay: immunoSEQ multiplex PCR; the TCRdb copy retains only in-frame clones and omits some. The sample lists about 20,000 clones; approximately 90% were seen once. The source material was unsorted PBMCs, sampled 4.4 years before starting antiretroviral therapy. These receptors were collected from a woman aged 25 to 39 with HIV.

This chain uses TRBV4-1 with TRBJ2-3; 8 bases agree with TRBD1. Germline CDR1 MGHRA, CDR2 YSYEKL. This CDR3 has 16 residues. V dropped 1 base and J dropped 0; count of bases not matched to a gene: 3. The CDR3 sequence: CASSQGTGFSTDTQYF. The DNA for the CDR3 is TGCGCCAGCAGCCAAGGGACAGGGTTTAGCACAGATACGCAGTATTTT.

V is TRBV19 and J is TRBJ1-5, with D tentatively TRBD1 (6 bases). Germline loops: CDR1 LNHDA, CDR2 SQIVND (reference sequence). Trimming shortened V by 8 bases and J by 1 base, and 15 bases separated the two germline ends. There are 15 residues in the CDR3. DNA for the CDR3: TGTGCCAGTCGCTCAGGGGACGCAAGCAATCAGCCCCAGCATTTT. Translating gives CASRSGDASNQPQHF.

This rearrangement joins TRBV11-1 to TRBJ2-6; 7 nucleotides agree with TRBD1. The germline CDR1 and CDR2 sequences are SGHAT and FQDESV (reference sequence). V was pared by 0 bases and J by 0 bases, with 2 bases of the junction left unmatched. The CDR3 contains 17 residues. The CDR3 bases are TGTGCCAGCAGCTTAGCGAAGGGGGCCTCTGGGGCCAACGTCCTGACTTTC. This gives the protein CASSLAKGASGANVLTF.

The genes are TRBV10-2 and TRBJ2-1; D uncertain. The germline gives CDR1 WSHSY, CDR2 SAAADI. V shed 8 bases and J shed 2 bases, with 10 bases lying between them. This CDR3 has 13 residues. The CDR3 coding sequence is TGCGCCAGCTCCGTAGCCGCCTACAATGAGCAGTTCTTC. Its protein is CASSVAAYNEQFF.

This sequence joins TRBV5-6 and TRBJ1-1; TRBD1 matches at 7 bases. After removal of 4 bases from V and 0 bases from J, the junction contained 3 bases not matched to a gene. The V gene's germline CDR1 is SGHDT and CDR2 YYEEEE. The CDR3 is made up of 14 amino acids. In DNA form, the CDR3 reads TGTGCCAGCAGCCTAGGGACAGTGAACACTGAAGCTTTCTTT. Its translation is CASSLGTVNTEAFF.

This clone was observed once. The CDR3 DNA reads as TGTGCCAGTCGTCCCGCGGGTTACAGGGTTGGCGAGCAGTACTTC. Translating gives CASRPAGYRVGEQYF. V usage is TRBV19 and J usage is TRBJ2-7, with D maybe TRBD1 (6 bases). This CDR3 region has 15 residues. Germline V gene sequence: CDR1 LNHDA, CDR2 SQIVND (reference sequence). Trimming took 8 bases from V and 6 from J, leaving 23 bases between them.

The rearrangement uses TRBV6-1 and TRBJ2-3, with 7 bases fitting TRBD1. The CDR3 consists of 14 residues. Germline V gene sequence: CDR1 MNHNS, CDR2 SASEGT. Trimming removed 6 bases from V and 4 bases from J; junction bases left unmatched: 7. CDR3 nucleotide sequence: TGTGCCAGCAGAACGACAGGGTTTGCAGATACGCAGTATTTT. It translates to CASRTTGFADTQYF.

The gene calls are TRBV4-3 and TRBJ2-5; 8 bases match TRBD1. The last part of the DNA fits TRBJ2-7 better; the J call may be wrong. Germline V gene lookup returns CDR1 LGHNA and CDR2 YSLEER. CDR3 length equals 16 residues. In DNA form, the CDR3 reads TGCGCCAGCAGCCAAGAGAGGGGACAGGCCTCCTACGAGCAGTACTTC. Translated, it gives CASSQERGQASYEQYF.

V is TRBV4-3 and J is TRBJ2-5; D is unclear. The germline V gene encodes CDR1 LGHNA and CDR2 YSLEER. Trimming cost V 0 bases and J 5 bases, with 13 bases left between them. This CDR3 is built from 15 residues. CDR3 nucleotides: TGCGCCAGCAGCCAAGAGTTCGCCAGACGGGAGACCCAGTACTTC. Its translation: CASSQEFARRETQYF.

This clone came up once. J is TRBJ1-2 and V is TRBV5-5; D gene unclear. CDR1 and CDR2 (germline): SGHKS, YYEKEE (reference sequence). V lost 1 base and J 7 bases, leaving 8 bases between the germline ends. The CDR3 totals 12 residues. The CDR3 loop is CASSLTQFGYTF. CDR3 nucleotide sequence: TGTGCCAGCAGCTTGACCCAGTTTGGCTACACCTTC.

The chain is built from TRBV7-9 and TRBJ1-3; TRBD1 aligns across 10 bases. CDR1 SEHNR and CDR2 FQNEAQ come from the germline V gene (reference sequence). V lost 1 base to trimming and J lost 10 bases; unmatched junction nucleotides: 7. There are 15 residues in the CDR3. The CDR3 DNA follows: TGTGCCAGCAGCTTAGAGACAGGGGGCGCGGTAACCATATATTTT. Its protein product is CASSLETGGAVTIYF.

This chain connects TRBV5-4 to TRBJ2-1, with D perhaps given as TRBD1 or TRBD2 (5 bases each). The V gene lost 0 bases and the J gene lost 6 bases, with 13 bases spanning the gap. Germline V lookup: CDR1 SGHNT, CDR2 YYREEE (reference sequence). The CDR3 spans 15 residues. The CDR3 DNA follows: TGTGCCAGCAGCTTGGCCCCGGGACCACCCAATGAGCAGTTCTTC. It translates to CASSLAPGPPNEQFF.

The chain uses TRBV4-1 and TRBJ1-2; 11 bases fit TRBD1. The germline V gene has CDR1 MGHRA and CDR2 YSYEKL. The CDR3 totals 16 residues. The V and J ends lost 4 bases and 7 bases, in that order; junction bases with no gene match: 11. The CDR3: CASSPSRTGGKVGYTF. The CDR3 nucleotides read TGCGCCAGCAGCCCATCACGGACAGGGGGCAAGGTTGGCTACACCTTC.

The chain is built from TRBV30 and TRBJ1-4, with TRBD1 matching 8 bases. The CDR3 is 16 residues long. Per the germline V gene, CDR1 is GTSNPN and CDR2 is SVGIG (reference sequence). The V gene end was trimmed by 8 bases and the J gene end by 0 bases; junction bases not matched to a gene: 11. In DNA form, the CDR3 reads TGTGCCCGAGACTCCGGGACAGGAACAACTAATGAAAAACTGTTTTTT. The encoded protein is CARDSGTGTTNEKLFF.